The rows below give T cell receptor beta chains drawn from one sample of a study of control samples from healthy donors and cancer patients. This table comes from immunoSEQ multiplex PCR, and its TCRdb copy is limited to in-frame clones, with some not included. This repertoire shows roughly 55,000 clones, roughly 87% found once; its top ten account for about 3.8%. The specimen was blood. The receptors here all came from a middle-aged man in good health. Each CDR3 is given with its conserved first and last residue. The order of the fields is J gene, clone size, D gene, V gene, CDR3 DNA, CDR3 protein. D genes are given only for firm matches. Clone sizes are given selectively: once, few, many, or a class where the clone is expanded.

>TRBJ2-5|.|.|TRBV12-3/TRBV12-4
TGTGCCAGCAGTTTTGTAGGAGAGACCCAGTACTTC
CASSFVGETQYF
>TRBJ2-2|.|.|TRBV9
TGTGCCAGCAGCGTAGAAGCGAACACCGGGGAGCTGTTTTTT
CASSVEANTGELFF
>TRBJ2-1|.|TRBD2|TRBV2
TGTGCCAGCAGCGGTCAAGCGGGAGGACGGAATGAGCAGTTCTTC
CASSGQAGGRNEQFF
>TRBJ2-1|.|.|TRBV7-3
TGTGCCAGCGCCCCCGGGACCTTCTCCTACAATGAGCAGTTCTTC
CASAPGTFSYNEQFF
>TRBJ2-2|.|.|TRBV19
TGTGCCAGTAGTATGAAGGGTCTCGGCGGGGAGCTGTTTTTT
CASSMKGLGGELFF
>TRBJ1-1|.|TRBD1|TRBV10-3
TGTGCCACCGCGACAGGGGACACTGAAGCTTTCTTT
CATATGDTEAFF
>TRBJ1-1|.|.|TRBV30
TGTGCCTGGAGTGTACTAATGAACACTGAAGCTTTCTTT
CAWSVLMNTEAFF
>TRBJ2-7|.|TRBD2|TRBV5-1
TGCGCCAGCAGCGCGCGGGATTGGGGGGGCGAGCAGTACTTC
CASSARDWGGEQYF
>TRBJ2-3|.|.|TRBV19
TGTGCCAGTAGTATCAGGGTCACAGATACGCAGTATTTT
CASSIRVTDTQYF
>TRBJ1-1|.|.|TRBV11-2
TGTGCCAGCAGCCTTCTGAACACTGAAGCTTTCTTT
CASSLLNTEAFF
>TRBJ1-1|.|.|TRBV6-6
TGTGCCAGCAGTTACCAGGGACTGCCGAACACTGAAGCTTTCTTT
CASSYQGLPNTEAFF
>TRBJ2-2|.|.|TRBV12-3/TRBV12-4
TGTGCCAGCAGTTTAGAGGGGTTGGGCGAGCTGTTTTTT
CASSLEGLGELFF
>TRBJ2-7|.|TRBD2|TRBV24-1
TGTGCCACCAGTTCGGGCCTAGCGGCGGGCGAGCAGTACTTC
CATSSGLAAGEQYF
>TRBJ2-3|.|.|TRBV6-6
TGTGCCAGCAGGCCCCAGGCGAATACGCAGTATTTT
CASRPQANTQYF
>TRBJ2-3|once|.|TRBV11-2
TGTGCCAGCAGCTTAGATACAGCAAGAAGATTCACAGATACGCAGTATTTT
CASSLDTARRFTDTQYF
>TRBJ2-7|.|.|TRBV28
TGTGCCAGCCGGATTGAGGGGCGCACCTACGAGCAGTACTTC
CASRIEGRTYEQYF
>TRBJ1-4|once|TRBD1|TRBV11-2
TGTGCCAGCAGCCGGGACAGGCAGAATGAAAAACTGTTTTTT
CASSRDRQNEKLFF
>TRBJ2-1|.|TRBD2|TRBV28
TGTGCCAGCAGTTTTCAGTCTAGCGGGAGCTATGAGCAGTTCTTC
CASSFQSSGSYEQFF